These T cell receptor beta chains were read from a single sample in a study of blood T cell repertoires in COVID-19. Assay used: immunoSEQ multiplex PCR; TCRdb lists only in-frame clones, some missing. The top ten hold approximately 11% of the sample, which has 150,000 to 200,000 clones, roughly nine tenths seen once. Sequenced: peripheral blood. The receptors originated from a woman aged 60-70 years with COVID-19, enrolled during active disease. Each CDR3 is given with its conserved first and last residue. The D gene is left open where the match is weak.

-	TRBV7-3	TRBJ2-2	CASSQGAGQTGELFF	TGTGCCAGCAGCCAAGGGGCGGGACAGACCGGGGAGCTGTTTTTT
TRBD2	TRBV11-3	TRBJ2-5	CASSSASGRGETQYF	TGTGCCAGCAGCTCCGCTAGCGGGAGAGGAGAGACCCAGTACTTC
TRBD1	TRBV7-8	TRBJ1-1	CASSLDRDRELNTEAFF	TGTGCCAGCAGCTTAGATAGGGACAGGGAATTGAACACTGAAGCTTTCTTT
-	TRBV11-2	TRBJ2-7	CASSSTGYEQYF	TGTGCCAGCAGCTCGACAGGTTACGAGCAGTACTTC
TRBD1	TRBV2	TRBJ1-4	CASSSDRARGNNEKLFF	TGTGCCAGCAGTTCCGACAGGGCTAGGGGCAATAATGAAAAACTGTTTTTT
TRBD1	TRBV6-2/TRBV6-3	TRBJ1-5	CASSSHRGLRDQPQHF	TGTGCCAGCAGCTCCCACAGGGGTTTAAGGGATCAGCCCCAGCATTTT
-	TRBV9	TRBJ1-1	CASSGGEHEAFF	TGTGCCAGCAGCGGGGGGGAGCATGAAGCTTTCTTT
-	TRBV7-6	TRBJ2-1	CASSLVKGGLAYNEQFF	TGTGCCAGCAGCTTAGTAAAAGGCGGGTTAGCCTACAATGAGCAGTTCTTC
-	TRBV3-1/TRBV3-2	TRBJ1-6	CASSMLFIHHNSPLHF	TGTGCCAGCAGCATGTTATTCATACATCATAATTCACCCCTCCACTTT
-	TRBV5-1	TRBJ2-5	CASSLDLRGETQYF	TGCGCCAGCAGCTTGGATCTTAGAGGGGAGACCCAGTACTTC
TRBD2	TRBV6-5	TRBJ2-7	CASSSLAAGVREQYF	TGTGCCAGCAGTTCCCTGGCAGCGGGAGTACGGGAGCAGTACTTC
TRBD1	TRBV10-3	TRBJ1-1	CAISTGGTEAFF	TGTGCCATCAGTACAGGGGGCACTGAAGCTTTCTTT